A selection of T cell receptor beta chains follows, all from one sample in a study of blood T cell repertoires in COVID-19. Clones were read by immunoSEQ multiplex PCR, and TCRdb kept only the in-frame ones, dropping some. The sample lists under 500,000 clones; 87% were seen once. What was sequenced was PBMCs or T cells enriched from blood (not recorded which). The receptors come from a woman younger than 30 with acute COVID-19. CDR3s include the opening cysteine and the closing phenylalanine or tryptophan. The D gene is left open where the match is weak. Not all rows give a size; the values are once, few, many and, for expanded clones, a class.

j_call v_call clone_size cdr3_length d_call cdr3_nt cdr3_aa
TRBJ1-1 TRBV19 - 15 - TGTGCCAGTAGTATCCTCACGGGGGGCCACACTGAAGCTTTCTTT CASSILTGGHTEAFF
TRBJ2-7 TRBV4-3 - 17 TRBD2 TGCGCCAGCAGCCAGGGCCTTAGCGGGGGACGCTCCTACGAGCAGTACTTC CASSQGLSGGRSYEQYF
TRBJ1-4 TRBV7-9 - 15 - TGTGCCAGCAGCTTCCGGGTGGCAACTAATGAAAAACTGTTTTTT CASSFRVATNEKLFF
TRBJ1-6 TRBV27 - 14 - TGTGCCACCGGCGCCCAGGGGACACATTCACCCCTCCACTTT CATGAQGTHSPLHF
TRBJ2-2 TRBV7-9 - 15 TRBD1 TGTGCCAGCAGGGAACAGGGGTCGAACACCGGGGAGCTGTTTTTT CASREQGSNTGELFF
TRBJ1-5 TRBV20-1 - 15 TRBD1 TGCAGTGCTAGTCGGACAGGGCCCAGAACCCGGCCCCAGCATTTT CSASRTGPRTRPQHF
TRBJ1-2 TRBV5-1 - 14 TRBD1 TGCGCCAGCAGCCTGGGACAGGGGGTCAGTGGCTACACCTTC CASSLGQGVSGYTF
TRBJ2-3 TRBV4-2 - 19 - TGTGCCAGCAGCCAAGATAGGAGGTCAGGGGTACATTCGGGAGATACGCAGTATTTT CASSQDRRSGVHSGDTQYF
TRBJ2-5 TRBV19 - 14 - TGTGCCAGTCGTAAAGGGGGGGCCCAAGAGACCCAGTACTTC CASRKGGAQETQYF
TRBJ2-7 TRBV28 - 15 - TGTGCCAGCAGTTTCACAGGAGCGTCCACCTACGAGCAGTACTTC CASSFTGASTYEQYF
TRBJ2-1 TRBV4-2 - 14 - TGTGCCAGCAGCCAAGACGGAGCCTTCCTGGAGCAGTTCTTC CASSQDGAFLEQFF
TRBJ2-1 TRBV3-1/TRBV3-2 - 14 - TGTGCCAGCAGCCCTAGTAGCGGATACAATGAGCAGTTCTTC CASSPSSGYNEQFF
TRBJ1-4 TRBV29-1 - 15 - TGCAGCGTTTTAGAGGGAGCAACAACTAATGAAAAACTGTTTTTT CSVLEGATTNEKLFF
TRBJ1-4 TRBV24-1 - 12 TRBD1 TGTGCCATCCCGGGACAGAATGAAAAACTGTTTTTT CAIPGQNEKLFF
TRBJ1-6 TRBV5-6 many 14 - TGTGCCAGCAGCTTGCGGACAGTCGATTCACCCCTCCACTTT CASSLRTVDSPLHF
TRBJ1-2 TRBV27 - 13 TRBD1 TGTGCCAGCAGTCTGACAGGGCCATATGGCTACACCTTC CASSLTGPYGYTF
TRBJ2-7 TRBV29-1 - 14 TRBD1 TGCAGCGCTGGGACCGGGACAGGGGTTTTCGAGCAGTACTTC CSAGTGTGVFEQYF
TRBJ2-7 TRBV7-8 - 13 TRBD1 TGTGCCAGCAGCTACAGGGGCGCCTACGAGCAGTACTTC CASSYRGAYEQYF
TRBJ2-5 TRBV4-1 - 17 - TGCGCCAGCAGCCAAGATGTGCCTAGTCGGGGTGAAGAGACCCAGTACTTC CASSQDVPSRGEETQYF
TRBJ2-1 TRBV28 - 10 TRBD1 TGTGCCAGCAGACAGGGGGAGCAGTTCTTC CASRQGEQFF
TRBJ2-2 TRBV5-4 - 16 TRBD2 TGTGCCAGCAGCTTGGATGGCGGGGGGGCCCCCGGGGAGCTGTTTTTT CASSLDGGGAPGELFF
TRBJ2-3 TRBV4-3 - 13 - TGCGCCAGCAGCCAAGTCGGAGCAGATACGCAGTATTTT CASSQVGADTQYF
TRBJ2-1 TRBV10-3 - 17 TRBD2 TGTGCCATCAGTTCGAACAGGGGACTAGCGGGAGAAGGGGAGCAGTTCTTC CAISSNRGLAGEGEQFF
TRBJ2-7 TRBV9 - 14 TRBD1 TGTGCCAGCAGCCGGGGACAGAGCGTCTACGAGCAGTACTTC CASSRGQSVYEQYF
TRBJ1-5 TRBV6-2/TRBV6-3 - 15 - TGTGCCAGCAGCCAACCTCGGGGGGCAGGACAGCCCCAGCATTTT CASSQPRGAGQPQHF
TRBJ1-1 TRBV5-8 - 15 TRBD1 TGTGCCAGCAGCCCTTGGACAGGATTGAACACTGAAGCTTTCTTT CASSPWTGLNTEAFF
TRBJ1-1 TRBV5-1 - 12 TRBD1 TGCGCCAGCAGCCCGGACAGGCGACAGGCTTTCTTT CASSPDRRQAFF
TRBJ2-7 TRBV4-3 - 14 TRBD1 TGCGCCAGCAGCCAGGGACAGGGGGCGTACGAGCAGTACTTC CASSQGQGAYEQYF
TRBJ1-5 TRBV2 few 15 TRBD1 TGTGCCAGCCTACGACAGGGGGGAGAAGAACAGCCCCAGCATTTT CASLRQGGEEQPQHF
TRBJ1-2 TRBV9 once 13 TRBD1 TGTGCCAGCAGCGCCTATGGGACAGTTGGCTACACCTTC CASSAYGTVGYTF
TRBJ1-2 TRBV6-4 - 17 TRBD1 TGTGCCAGCAGTCAGATGTTCGACAGGGGAGGCGCGGATGGCTACACCTTC CASSQMFDRGGADGYTF
TRBJ1-2 TRBV4-1 once 17 - TGCGCCAGCAGCCAAGATGGAAGGGGGAATACCAACTATGGCTACACCTTC CASSQDGRGNTNYGYTF
TRBJ1-1 TRBV27 - 16 TRBD1 TGTGCCAGCAGTCCCCGGACAGGGGGCGAAGACACTGAAGCTTTCTTT CASSPRTGGEDTEAFF
TRBJ2-7 TRBV5-1 - 14 - TGCGCCAGCAGCTTGGAGGCTTCGGGGGACGAGCAGTACTTC CASSLEASGDEQYF
TRBJ2-7 TRBV15 - 15 TRBD1 TGTGCCACCAGCAGAGGGACAGGGGGCGCGAGGGAGCAGTACTTC CATSRGTGGAREQYF
TRBJ1-1 TRBV27 - 16 - TGTGCCAGCAGTTTATACCCCACATCCATGAACACTGAAGCTTTCTTT CASSLYPTSMNTEAFF
TRBJ1-5 TRBV6-2/TRBV6-3 - 17 TRBD1 TGTGCCAGCAGTTACCAAAGAGGGGGCGGTGGCAATCAGCCCCAGCATTTT CASSYQRGGGGNQPQHF
TRBJ1-5 TRBV6-6 - 15 - TGTGCCAGCAGCCAGGGATTTTCGAGCAATCAGCCCCAGCATTTT CASSQGFSSNQPQHF
TRBJ2-7 TRBV5-1 once 16 TRBD2 TGCGCCAGCAGCCAACAGACCGGGACTAGCGGCCTCGAGCAGTACTTC CASSQQTGTSGLEQYF
TRBJ2-7 TRBV5-1 - 15 TRBD1 TGCGCCAGCAGCTTGCGCCAGGGGGCCTCCTACGAGCAGTACTTC CASSLRQGASYEQYF
TRBJ1-6 TRBV3-1/TRBV3-2 - 14 - TGTGCCAGCGCGCCGGGCAGGGGAGATTCACCCCTCCACTTT CASAPGRGDSPLHF
TRBJ1-6 TRBV2 few 15 - TGTGCCAGCAGTGTGAGCTGGGCCGAGACCTCACCCCTCCACTTT CASSVSWAETSPLHF
TRBJ1-1 TRBV19 once 14 - TGTGCCAGCCAATACAGGACATTGAACACTGAAGCTTTCTTT CASQYRTLNTEAFF
TRBJ1-4 TRBV25-1 - 14 TRBD1 TGTGCCAGCAGTCCGGACAGGCTTAATGAAAAACTGTTTTTT CASSPDRLNEKLFF
TRBJ2-2 TRBV11-3 - 15 TRBD2 TGTGCCAGCAGCGGCGGACTAGCGGGACCCGGGGAGCTGTTTTTT CASSGGLAGPGELFF
TRBJ1-3 TRBV7-8 - 15 TRBD1 TGTGCCAGCAGCCTAAGGACAGGGACTGGAAACACCATATATTTT CASSLRTGTGNTIYF
TRBJ2-3 TRBV5-6 - 14 - TGTGCCAGCAGCCCTGGACAGAACACAGATACGCAGTATTTT CASSPGQNTDTQYF
TRBJ1-6 TRBV13 - 17 - TGTGCCAGCAGCTACCAACTCTCATCGGGGATCAATTCACCCCTCCACTTT CASSYQLSSGINSPLHF
TRBJ2-1 TRBV7-6 - 15 - TGTGCCAGCAGCTTAGCGCCCGGGGCCTACAATGAGCAGTTCTTC CASSLAPGAYNEQFF
TRBJ2-1 TRBV5-6 once 12 - TGTGCCAGCAGCTTGGGCGGTAATGAGCAGTTCTTC CASSLGGNEQFF